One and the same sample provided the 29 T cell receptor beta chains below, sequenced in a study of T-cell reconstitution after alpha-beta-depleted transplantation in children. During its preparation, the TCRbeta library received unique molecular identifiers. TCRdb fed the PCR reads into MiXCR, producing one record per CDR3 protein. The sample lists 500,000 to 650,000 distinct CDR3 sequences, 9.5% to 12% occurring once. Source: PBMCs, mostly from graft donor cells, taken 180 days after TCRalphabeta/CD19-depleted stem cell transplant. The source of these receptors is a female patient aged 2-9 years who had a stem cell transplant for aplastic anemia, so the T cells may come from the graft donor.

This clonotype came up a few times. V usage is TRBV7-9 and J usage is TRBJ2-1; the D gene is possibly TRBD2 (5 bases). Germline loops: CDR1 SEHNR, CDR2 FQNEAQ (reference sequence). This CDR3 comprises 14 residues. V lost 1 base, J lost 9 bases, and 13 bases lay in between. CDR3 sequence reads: CASSLEVAGTEQFF. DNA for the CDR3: TGTGCCAGCAGCTTAGAGGTGGCGGGTACTGAGCAGTTCTTC.

DNA of the CDR3: TGTGCCAGCAGCTCTCCAACTATTAGCACAGATACGCAGTATTTT. Its protein product is CASSSPTISTDTQYF. The chain joins TRBV11-2 to TRBJ2-3; D remains unclear. The CDR3 is 15 amino acids. Trimming took off 4 bases at V and 0 bases at J, with 11 bases between the two ends. CDR1 SGHAT and CDR2 FQNNGV come from the germline V gene. The variable domain in full, completed from reference TRBV11-2 and TRBJ2-3, reads EAGVAQSPRYKIIEKRQSVAFWCNPISGHATLYWYQQILGQGPKLLIQFQNNGVVDDSQLPKDRFSAERLKGVDSTLKIQPAKLEDSAVYLCASSSPTISTDTQYFGPGTRLTVL.

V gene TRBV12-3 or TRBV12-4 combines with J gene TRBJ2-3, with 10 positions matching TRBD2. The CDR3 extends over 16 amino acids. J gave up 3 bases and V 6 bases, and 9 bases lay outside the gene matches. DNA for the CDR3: TGTGCCAGCAGACCTACAAGCGGGAGGGAAACAGATACGCAGTATTTT. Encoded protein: CASRPTSGRETDTQYF.

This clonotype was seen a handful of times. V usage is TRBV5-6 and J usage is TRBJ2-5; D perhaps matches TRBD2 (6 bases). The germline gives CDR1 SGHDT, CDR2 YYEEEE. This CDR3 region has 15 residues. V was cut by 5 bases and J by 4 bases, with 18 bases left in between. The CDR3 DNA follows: TGTGCCAGCAGTCTGGCCGGGGGAAAGGGAGAGACCCAGTACTTC. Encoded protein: CASSLAGGKGETQYF.

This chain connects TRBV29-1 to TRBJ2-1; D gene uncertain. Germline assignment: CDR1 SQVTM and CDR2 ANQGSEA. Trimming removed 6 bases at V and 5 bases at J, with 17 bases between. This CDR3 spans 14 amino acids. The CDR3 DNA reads TGCAGCGTCCCAAAGATCTTCAGGCACAATGAGCAGTTCTTC. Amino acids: CSVPKIFRHNEQFF.

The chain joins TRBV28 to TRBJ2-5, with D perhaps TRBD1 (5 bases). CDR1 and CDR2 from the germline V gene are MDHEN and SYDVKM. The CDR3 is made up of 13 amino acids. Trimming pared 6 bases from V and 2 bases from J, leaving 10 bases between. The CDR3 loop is CASRIRVQETQYF. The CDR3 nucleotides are TGTGCCAGCAGGATCAGGGTTCAAGAGACCCAGTACTTC.

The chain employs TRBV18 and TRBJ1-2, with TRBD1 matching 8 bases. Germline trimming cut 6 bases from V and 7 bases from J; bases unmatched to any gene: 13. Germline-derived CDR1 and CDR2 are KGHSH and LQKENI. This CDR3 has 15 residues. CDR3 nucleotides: TGTGCCAGCTCCCCGAAAACCGGGACAGGCGGTGGCTACACCTTC. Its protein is CASSPKTGTGGGYTF.

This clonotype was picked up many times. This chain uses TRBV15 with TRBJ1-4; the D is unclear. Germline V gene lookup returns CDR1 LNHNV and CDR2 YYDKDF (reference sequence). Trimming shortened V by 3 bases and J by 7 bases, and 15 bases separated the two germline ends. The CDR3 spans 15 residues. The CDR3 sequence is CATSSNSRRGEKLFF. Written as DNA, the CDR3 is TGTGCCACCAGCAGCAACTCGCGACGCGGTGAAAAACTGTTTTTT.

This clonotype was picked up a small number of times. DNA of the CDR3: TGCGCCAGCAGCCAAAGCCCACCGACGTCAGCCCTGCAAGAGACCCAGTACTTC. It is translated as CASSQSPPTSALQETQYF. The V gene is TRBV4-3, the J gene TRBJ2-5; D ambiguous. V was trimmed by 2 bases and J by 2 bases, leaving 21 bases between them. The germline gives CDR1 LGHNA, CDR2 YSLEER. The CDR3 covers 18 residues.

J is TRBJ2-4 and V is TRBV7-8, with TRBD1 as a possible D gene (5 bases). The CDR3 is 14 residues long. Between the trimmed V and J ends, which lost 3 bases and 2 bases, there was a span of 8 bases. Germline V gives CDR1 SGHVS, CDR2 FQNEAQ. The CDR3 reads CASSFSGSKNIQYF. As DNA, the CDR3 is TGTGCCAGCAGCTTCTCAGGGTCCAAAAACATTCAGTACTTC.

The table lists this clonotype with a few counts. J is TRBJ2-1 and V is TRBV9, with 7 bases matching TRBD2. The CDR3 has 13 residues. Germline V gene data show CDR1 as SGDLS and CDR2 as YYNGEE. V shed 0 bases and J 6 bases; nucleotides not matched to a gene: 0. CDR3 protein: CASSVAGGNEQFF. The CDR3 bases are TGTGCCAGCAGCGTAGCGGGAGGCAATGAGCAGTTCTTC.

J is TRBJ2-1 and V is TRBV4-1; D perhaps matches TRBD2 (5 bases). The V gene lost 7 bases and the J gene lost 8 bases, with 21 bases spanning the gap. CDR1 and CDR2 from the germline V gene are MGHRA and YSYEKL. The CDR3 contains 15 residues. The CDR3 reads CASNHPPGMKDEQFF. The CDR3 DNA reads TGCGCCAGCAACCACCCTCCGGGAATGAAGGATGAGCAGTTCTTC.

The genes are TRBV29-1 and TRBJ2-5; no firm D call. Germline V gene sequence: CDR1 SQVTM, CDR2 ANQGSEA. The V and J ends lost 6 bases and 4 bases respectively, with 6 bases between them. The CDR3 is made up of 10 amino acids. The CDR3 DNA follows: TGCAGCGTGCAGATAGAGACCCAGTACTTC. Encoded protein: CSVQIETQYF.

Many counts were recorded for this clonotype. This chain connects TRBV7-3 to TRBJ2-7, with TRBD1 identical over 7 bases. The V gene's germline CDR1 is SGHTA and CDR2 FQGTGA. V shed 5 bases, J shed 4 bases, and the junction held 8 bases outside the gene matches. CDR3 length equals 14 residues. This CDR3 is CASSPGTAEYEQYF. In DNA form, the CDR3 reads TGTGCCAGCAGCCCCGGGACAGCGGAGTACGAGCAGTACTTC.

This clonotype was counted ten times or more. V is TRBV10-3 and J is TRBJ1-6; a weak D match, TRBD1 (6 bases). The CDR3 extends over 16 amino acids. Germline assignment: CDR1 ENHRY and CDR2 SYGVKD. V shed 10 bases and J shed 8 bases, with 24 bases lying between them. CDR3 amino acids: CATTPAGGYLYSPLHF. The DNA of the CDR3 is TGTGCCACGACACCAGCCGGGGGCTACCTCTATTCACCCCTCCACTTT.

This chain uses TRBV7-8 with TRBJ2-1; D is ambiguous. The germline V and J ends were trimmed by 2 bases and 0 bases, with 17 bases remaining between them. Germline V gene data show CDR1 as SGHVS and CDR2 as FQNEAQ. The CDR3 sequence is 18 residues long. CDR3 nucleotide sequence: TGTGCCAGCAGCTTAAGGTGGGTGCGGTTCCCCTCCTACAATGAGCAGTTCTTC. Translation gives CASSLRWVRFPSYNEQFF.

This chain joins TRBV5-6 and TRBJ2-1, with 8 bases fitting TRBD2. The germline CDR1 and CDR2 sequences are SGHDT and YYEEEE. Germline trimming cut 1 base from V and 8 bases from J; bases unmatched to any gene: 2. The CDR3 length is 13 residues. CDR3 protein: CASSLPGGDEQFF. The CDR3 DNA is TGTGCCAGCAGCTTGCCCGGGGGGGATGAGCAGTTCTTC.

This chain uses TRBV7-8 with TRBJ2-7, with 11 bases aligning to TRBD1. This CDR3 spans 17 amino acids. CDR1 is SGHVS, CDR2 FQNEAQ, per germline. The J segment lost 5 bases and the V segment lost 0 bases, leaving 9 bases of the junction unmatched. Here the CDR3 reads CASSLASGTGGKDEQYV. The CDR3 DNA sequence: TGTGCCAGCAGCTTAGCGTCCGGGACAGGGGGTAAAGACGAGCAGTACGTC.

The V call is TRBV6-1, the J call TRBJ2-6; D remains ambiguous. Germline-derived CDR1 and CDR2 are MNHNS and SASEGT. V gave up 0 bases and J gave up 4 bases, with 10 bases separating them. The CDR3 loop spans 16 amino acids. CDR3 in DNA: TGTGCCAGCAGTGAAGCGTCCCATAGGGGGGCCAACGTCCTGACTTTC. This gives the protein CASSEASHRGANVLTF.

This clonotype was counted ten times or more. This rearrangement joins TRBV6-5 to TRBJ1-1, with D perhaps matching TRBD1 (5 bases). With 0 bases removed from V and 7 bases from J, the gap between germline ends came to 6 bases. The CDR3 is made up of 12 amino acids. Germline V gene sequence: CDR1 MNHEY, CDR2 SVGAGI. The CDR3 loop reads CASSYSGVEAFF. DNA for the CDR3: TGTGCCAGCAGTTACTCAGGGGTTGAAGCTTTCTTT.

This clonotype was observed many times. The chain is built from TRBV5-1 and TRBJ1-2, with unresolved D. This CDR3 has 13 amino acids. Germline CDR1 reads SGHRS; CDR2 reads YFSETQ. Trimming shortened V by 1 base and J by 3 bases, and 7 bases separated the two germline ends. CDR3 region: CASSLQHDYGYTF. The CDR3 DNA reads TGCGCCAGCAGCTTGCAGCACGACTATGGCTACACCTTC.

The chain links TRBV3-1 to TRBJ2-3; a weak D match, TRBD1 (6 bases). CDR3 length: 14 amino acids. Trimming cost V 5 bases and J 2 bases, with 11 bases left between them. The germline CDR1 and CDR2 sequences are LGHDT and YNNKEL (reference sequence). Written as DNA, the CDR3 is TGTGCCAGCAGCTCTGACAGGCCCACAGATACGCAGTATTTT. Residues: CASSSDRPTDTQYF.

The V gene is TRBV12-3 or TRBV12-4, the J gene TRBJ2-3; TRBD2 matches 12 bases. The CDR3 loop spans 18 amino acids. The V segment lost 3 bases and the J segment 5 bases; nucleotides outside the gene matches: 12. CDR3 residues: CASSFLTLAGGPGDTQYF. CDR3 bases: TGTGCCAGCAGTTTCCTCACCCTAGCGGGAGGGCCTGGAGATACGCAGTATTTT.

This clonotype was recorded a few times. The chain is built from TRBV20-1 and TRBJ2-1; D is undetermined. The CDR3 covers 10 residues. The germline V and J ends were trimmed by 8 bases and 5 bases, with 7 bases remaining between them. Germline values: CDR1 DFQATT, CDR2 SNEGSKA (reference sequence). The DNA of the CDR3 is TGCAGTCCGTCCCACAATGAGCAGTTCTTC. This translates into CSPSHNEQFF.

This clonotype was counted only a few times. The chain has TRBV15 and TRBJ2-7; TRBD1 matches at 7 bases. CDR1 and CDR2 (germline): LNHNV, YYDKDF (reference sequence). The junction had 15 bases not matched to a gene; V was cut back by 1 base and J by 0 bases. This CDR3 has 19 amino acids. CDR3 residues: CATSRASSGGRLRSYEQYV. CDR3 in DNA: TGTGCCACCAGCAGAGCATCCTCAGGGGGTAGGCTACGCTCCTACGAGCAGTACGTC.

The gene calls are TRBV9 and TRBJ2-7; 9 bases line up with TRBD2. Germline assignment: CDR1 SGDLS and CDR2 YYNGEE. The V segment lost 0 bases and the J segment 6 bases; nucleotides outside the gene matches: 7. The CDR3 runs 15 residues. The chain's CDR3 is CASSVDVSGSTEQYF. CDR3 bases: TGTGCCAGCAGCGTAGATGTTAGCGGGAGTACCGAGCAGTACTTC.

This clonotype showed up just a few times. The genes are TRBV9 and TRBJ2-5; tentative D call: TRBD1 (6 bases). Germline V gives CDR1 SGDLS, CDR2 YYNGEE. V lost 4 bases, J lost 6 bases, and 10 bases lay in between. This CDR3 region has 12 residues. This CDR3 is CASSQGRQTQYF. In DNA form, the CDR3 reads TGTGCCAGCAGCCAGGGGAGACAGACCCAGTACTTC.

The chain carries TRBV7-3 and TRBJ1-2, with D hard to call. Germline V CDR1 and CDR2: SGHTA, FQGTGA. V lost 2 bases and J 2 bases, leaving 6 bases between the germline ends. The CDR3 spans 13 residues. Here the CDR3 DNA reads TGTGCCAGCAGCTTAGCGCAGAACTATGGCTACACCTTC. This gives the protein CASSLAQNYGYTF.

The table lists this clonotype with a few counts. The CDR3 here is CASFRDSLYNEQFF. The CDR3 DNA reads as TGTGCCTCTTTTCGGGACTCCCTATACAATGAGCAGTTCTTC. The chain uses TRBV30 and TRBJ2-1; the D gene is possibly TRBD2 (6 bases). The CDR3 is 14 amino acids. V was clipped by 7 bases and J by 4 bases, with 17 bases between them. CDR1 is GTSNPN, CDR2 SVGIG, per germline (reference sequence).